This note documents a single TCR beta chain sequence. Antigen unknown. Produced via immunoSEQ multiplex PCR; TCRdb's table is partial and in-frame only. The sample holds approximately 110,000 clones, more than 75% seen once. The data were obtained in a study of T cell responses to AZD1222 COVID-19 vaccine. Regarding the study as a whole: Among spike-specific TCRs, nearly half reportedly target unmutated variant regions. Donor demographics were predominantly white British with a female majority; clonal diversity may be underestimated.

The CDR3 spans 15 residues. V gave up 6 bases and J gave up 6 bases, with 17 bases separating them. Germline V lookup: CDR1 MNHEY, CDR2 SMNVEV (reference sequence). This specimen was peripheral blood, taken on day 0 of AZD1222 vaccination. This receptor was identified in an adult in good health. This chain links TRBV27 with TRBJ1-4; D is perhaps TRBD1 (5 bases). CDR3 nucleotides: TGTGCCAGCAGACTACGTCCCAGGGAGGATGAAAAACTGTTTTTT. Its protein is CASRLRPREDEKLFF.